This TCR beta chain was found in a study of brain T cells in children with intractable seizures. Germline CDR1 and CDR2: SGHTA and FQGNSA. CDR3 length equals 16 residues. V dropped 5 bases and J dropped 6; count of bases not matched to a gene: 10. TCRdb's copy holds only in-frame clones and misses some; the assay was immunoSEQ multiplex PCR. Of around 20,000 clones listed, approximately 94% are singletons. This rearrangement joins TRBV7-2 to TRBJ2-1, with 10 bases that match TRBD2. The source material was peripheral blood, sampled at surgery. This sequence was found in a boy between 10 and 17 years old with focal cortical dysplasia and intractable seizures. CDR3 region: CASSRNPAGGFNEQFF. In DNA, the CDR3 is TGTGCCAGCAGCCGTAATCCAGCGGGAGGGTTCAATGAGCAGTTCTTC.